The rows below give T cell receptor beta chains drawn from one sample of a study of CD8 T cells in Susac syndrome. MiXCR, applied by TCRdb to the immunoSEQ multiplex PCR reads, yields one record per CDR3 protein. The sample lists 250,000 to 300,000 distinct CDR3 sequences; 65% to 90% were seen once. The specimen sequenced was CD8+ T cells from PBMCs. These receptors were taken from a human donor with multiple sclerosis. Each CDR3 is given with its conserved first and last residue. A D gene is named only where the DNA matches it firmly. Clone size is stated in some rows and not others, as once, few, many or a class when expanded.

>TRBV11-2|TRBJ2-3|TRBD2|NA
CASSLDLFRLAGRTRHTQYF
TGTGCCAGCAGCTTAGACTTGTTCAGACTAGCGGGGAGGACCAGACATACGCAGTATTTT
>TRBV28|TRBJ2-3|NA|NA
CASNRRGVPVTQYF
TGTGCCAGTAACCGTCGAGGGGTTCCAGTTACGCAGTATTTT
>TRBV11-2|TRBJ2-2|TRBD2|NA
CASSLDSGGRTGELFF
TGTGCCAGCAGCTTAGATAGCGGGGGTCGGACCGGGGAGCTGTTTTTT
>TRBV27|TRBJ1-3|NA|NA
CASSSLPGARSGNTIYF
TGTGCCAGCAGCTCCCTCCCCGGGGCTCGCTCTGGAAACACCATATATTTT
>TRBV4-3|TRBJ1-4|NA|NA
CASSQGFGPLTEKLFF
TGCGCCAGCAGCCAAGGCTTTGGACCCCTGACGGAAAAACTGTTTTTT
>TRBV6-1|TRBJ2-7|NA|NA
CASTFGIIATEQYF
TGTGCCAGCACGTTCGGGATAATAGCCACCGAGCAGTACTTC
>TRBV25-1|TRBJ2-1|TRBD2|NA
CASSESASGTDPYNEQFF
TGTGCCAGCAGTGAATCGGCTAGCGGGACAGACCCCTACAATGAGCAGTTCTTC
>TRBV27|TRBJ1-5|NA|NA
CASSFNGGPQHF
TGTGCCAGCAGTTTTAACGGCGGTCCCCAGCATTTT
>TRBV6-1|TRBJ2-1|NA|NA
CASSVRLSSEQFF
TGTGCCAGCAGTGTTCGGCTAAGTAGTGAGCAGTTCTTC
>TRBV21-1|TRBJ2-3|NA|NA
CASSINGGRSVDTDTQYF
TGTGCCAGCAGCATAAATGGCGGTAGGTCCGTGGACACAGATACGCAGTATTTT
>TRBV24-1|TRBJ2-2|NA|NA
CATSDLWGSGELFF
TGTGCCACCAGTGATTTGTGGGGCTCCGGGGAGCTGTTTTTT
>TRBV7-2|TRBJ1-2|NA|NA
CASSSIDGYTF
TGTGCCAGCAGCTCCATCGATGGCTACACCTTC
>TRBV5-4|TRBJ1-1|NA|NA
CASSDAAWTGRTEAFF
TGTGCCAGCAGCGACGCTGCATGGACCGGTAGGACTGAAGCTTTCTTT
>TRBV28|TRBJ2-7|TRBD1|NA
CASRETGGFYEQYF
TGTGCCAGCAGGGAGACAGGGGGTTTCTACGAGCAGTACTTC
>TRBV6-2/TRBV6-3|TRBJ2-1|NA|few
CASTPGYGKDEQFF
TGTGCCAGCACTCCGGGGTACGGGAAGGATGAGCAGTTCTTC
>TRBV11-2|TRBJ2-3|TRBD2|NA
CACLPGLAGLGTQYF
TGTGCCTGCCTCCCAGGACTAGCGGGATTGGGTACGCAGTATTTT
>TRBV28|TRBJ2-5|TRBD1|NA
CASSLFDRGLQETQYF
TGTGCCAGCAGTTTATTTGACAGGGGGCTCCAAGAGACCCAGTACTTC
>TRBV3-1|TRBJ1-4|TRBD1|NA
CASSQDRINEKLFF
TGTGCCAGCAGCCAGGACAGGATTAATGAAAAACTGTTTTTT
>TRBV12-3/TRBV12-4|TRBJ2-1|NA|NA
CASRSQLNNEQFF
TGTGCCAGCAGATCCCAACTTAACAATGAGCAGTTCTTC
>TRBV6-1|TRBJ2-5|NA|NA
CASGDWTLQETQYF
TGTGCCAGCGGAGATTGGACACTACAAGAGACCCAGTACTTC
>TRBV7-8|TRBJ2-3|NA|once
CASSPSRGRTDTQYF
TGTGCCAGCAGCCCATCACGGGGGCGGACAGATACGCAGTATTTT
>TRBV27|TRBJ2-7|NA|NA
CASYGLGDYEQYF
TGTGCCAGCTATGGACTGGGCGACTACGAGCAGTACTTC
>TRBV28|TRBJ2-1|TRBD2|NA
CASTMGRRGLAGYNEQFF
TGTGCCAGCACCATGGGACGACGGGGACTAGCGGGCTACAATGAGCAGTTCTTC
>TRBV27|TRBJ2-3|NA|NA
CASMYTDTQYF
TGTGCCAGCATGTACACAGATACGCAGTATTTT
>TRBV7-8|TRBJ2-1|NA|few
CASSPLDSYNEQFF
TGTGCCAGCAGTCCTCTTGACTCCTACAATGAGCAGTTCTTC
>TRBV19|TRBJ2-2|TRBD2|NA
CASSMGSSGGMNTGELFF
TGTGCCAGTAGTATGGGGTCTAGCGGGGGGATGAACACCGGGGAGCTGTTTTTT
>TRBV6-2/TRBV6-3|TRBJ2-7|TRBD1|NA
CASSYGTGTEQYF
TGTGCCAGCAGTTACGGGACAGGGACCGAGCAGTACTTC
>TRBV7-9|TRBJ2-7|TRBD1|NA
CASSSTRTGSNEQYF
TGTGCCAGCAGCTCAACCCGGACAGGGAGCAACGAGCAGTACTTC
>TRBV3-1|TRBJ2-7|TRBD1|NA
CASSQGYDRGQSEQYF
TGTGCCAGCAGCCAAGGATACGACAGGGGCCAAAGCGAGCAGTACTTC
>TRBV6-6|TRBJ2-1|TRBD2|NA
CASSYAAGGPDEQFF
TGTGCCAGCAGTTATGCGGCGGGAGGGCCCGATGAGCAGTTCTTC
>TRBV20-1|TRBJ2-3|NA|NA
CSAPFIRADPDTQYF
TGCAGTGCCCCCTTCATTCGAGCAGATCCCGATACGCAGTATTTT
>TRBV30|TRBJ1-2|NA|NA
CAWSWGGNGYTF
TGTGCCTGGAGTTGGGGGGGGAATGGCTACACCTTC
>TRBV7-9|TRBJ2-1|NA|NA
CASSGEVGTASNEQFF
TGTGCCAGCAGCGGGGAAGTGGGAACCGCTTCCAATGAGCAGTTCTTC
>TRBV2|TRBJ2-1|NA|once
CASSWDRTSSYNEQFF
TGTGCCAGCAGTTGGGACCGTACGAGCTCCTACAATGAGCAGTTCTTC
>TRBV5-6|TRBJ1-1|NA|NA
CASSLDWGTTAGTEAFF
TGTGCCAGCAGCTTGGACTGGGGAACCACGGCGGGCACTGAAGCTTTCTTT
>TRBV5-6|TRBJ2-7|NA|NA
CASSLAGGVYEQYF
TGTGCCAGCAGCTTGGCTGGAGGGGTCTACGAGCAGTACTTC
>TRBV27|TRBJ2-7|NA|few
CASSLWAGSYEQYF
TGTGCCAGCAGTTTATGGGCAGGATCTTACGAGCAGTACTTC
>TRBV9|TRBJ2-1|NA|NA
CASSAGHILNEQFF
TGTGCCAGCAGCGCCGGCCATATTTTGAATGAGCAGTTCTTC
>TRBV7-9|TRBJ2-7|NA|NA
CASSLVVDYEQYF
TGTGCCAGCAGCTTAGTAGTGGACTACGAGCAGTACTTC
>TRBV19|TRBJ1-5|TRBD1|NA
CASSTGTGLHQPQHF
TGTGCCAGTAGTACCGGGACAGGGCTACATCAGCCCCAGCATTTT
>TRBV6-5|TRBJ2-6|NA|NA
CASSYSSEGKPSSGANVLTF
TGTGCCAGCAGTTACTCGAGTGAGGGTAAACCAAGCTCTGGGGCCAACGTCCTGACTTTC
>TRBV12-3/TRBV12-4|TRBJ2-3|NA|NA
CASSFLLQNTQYF
TGTGCCAGCAGTTTTCTACTACAGAATACGCAGTATTTT
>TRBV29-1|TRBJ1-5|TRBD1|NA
CSALTGTGVGPLHF
TGCAGCGCATTAACCGGGACAGGGGTAGGGCCCCTGCATTTT
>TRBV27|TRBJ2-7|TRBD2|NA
CASSSSGLAGDEQYF
TGTGCCAGCAGTAGTTCGGGACTAGCGGGAGACGAGCAGTACTTC
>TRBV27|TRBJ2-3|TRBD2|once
CASSLRGGGTDTQYF
TGTGCCAGCAGTTTACGGGGGGGAGGCACAGATACGCAGTATTTT
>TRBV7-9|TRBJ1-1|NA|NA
CASSWGRAGMKNTEAFF
TGTGCCAGCAGCTGGGGAAGGGCAGGGATGAAGAACACTGAAGCTTTCTTT
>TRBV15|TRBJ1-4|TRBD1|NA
CATSTGTGTREKLFF
TGTGCCACCAGCACAGGGACAGGGACTCGGGAAAAACTGTTTTTT
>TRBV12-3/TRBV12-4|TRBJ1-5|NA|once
CASSPDGYSNQPQHF
TGTGCCAGCAGTCCCGACGGCTATAGCAATCAGCCCCAGCATTTT
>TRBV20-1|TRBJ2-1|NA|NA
CSASWGALEQFF
TGCAGTGCTAGTTGGGGGGCACTAGAGCAGTTCTTC
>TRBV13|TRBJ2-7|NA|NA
CASSSHGPAREQYF
TGTGCCAGCAGCTCACACGGACCGGCTAGGGAGCAGTACTTC
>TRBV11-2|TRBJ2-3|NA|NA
CASSLRGSDTQYF
TGTGCCAGCAGCTTAAGGGGGTCAGATACGCAGTATTTT
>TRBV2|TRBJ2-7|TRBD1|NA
CASRRQGAYSYEQYF
TGTGCCAGCCGTCGACAGGGGGCCTACTCCTACGAGCAGTACTTC
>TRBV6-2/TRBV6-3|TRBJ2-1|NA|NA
CASTIYNEQFF
TGTGCCAGCACTATCTACAATGAGCAGTTCTTC
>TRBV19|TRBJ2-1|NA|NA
CASSIDGMEDLPYNEQFF
TGTGCCAGTAGTATAGATGGGATGGAGGACCTCCCCTACAATGAGCAGTTCTTC